This T cell receptor (beta chain) was recovered during a study of shared T cell receptors in the human thymus. The CDR3 has 15 residues. V lost 1 base and J lost 3, with 12 bases in between. The germline CDR1 and CDR2 sequences are MNHEY and SVGAGI. Profiled with immunoSEQ multiplex PCR; TCRdb holds only in-frame clones, not every one. Of 720,000 or so clones in the sample, approximately 85% were seen once. These data are also associated with another study on human thymus T cells. That study reports: All donors were healthy Finnish infants who were undergoing corrective surgery to treat congenital heart defects. Resections from corrective heart surgery supplied the thymus tissue. What related research reported was that thymic repertoires overlapped highly among unrelated individuals.

This TCR came from a girl less than two years old with a congenital heart defect. The chain links TRBV6-5 to TRBJ1-1; D unclear. The sequencing sample was made of thymocytes. The CDR3 here is CASSYYGRRDTEAFF. DNA of the CDR3: TGTGCCAGCAGTTACTACGGACGGCGGGACACTGAAGCTTTCTTT.